This T cell receptor beta chain is drawn from a study of CD8+CD57+ T cells in acquired aplastic anemia. Looking at the study overall: On average, sorted CD4+ and CD8+ cells gave 2.5 to 4 ug of DNA.

This clonotype has at least ten counts. Its antigen is undetermined. Study-level findings and limits: The study found no significant CD8+ Simpson's diversity difference between patients and controls. Patients and controls shared 25 to 35 CD8+ CDR3 sequences, highly expressed in patients.

The germline gives CDR1 SQVTM, CDR2 ANQGSEA. This CDR3 comprises 15 residues. Trimming at V came to 6 bases and at J to 4 bases, leaving 12 bases not matched to a gene. CD8+CD57+ cell expansion, shown by flow cytometry, had occurred in the patients selected for sequencing. In all patients, the disease was severe acquired aplastic anemia. Profiles of TCR beta VDJ and CDR3 were generated from a genomic DNA template. TCRdb fed the reads into MiXCR, producing one record per CDR3 protein. The sample has 450,000 to 600,000 distinct CDR3 sequences, around a third seen once. Source material: sorted CD4+, CD8+, or CD8+CD57+ T cells (not recorded which) from PBMCs. The sequence was obtained from a human donor with aplastic anemia. The chain employs TRBV29-1 and TRBJ2-7; 10 bases match TRBD1. CDR3 bases: TGCAGCGTGCAAACCGGACAGGGGGGTTTGTACGAGCAGTACTTC. Its translation: CSVQTGQGGLYEQYF.